The 8 T cell receptor beta chains below were found in one sample sequenced in a study of early T cells in non-severe SARS-CoV-2 infection. TCRdb reprocessed the 5' RACE reads via MiXCR and lists one record per CDR3 protein. The profile shows around 61,000 distinct CDR3 sequences, more than 9% of them singletons. Sequencing was done on a sample of whole blood. The origin of the receptors is an adult who was a healthcare worker with PCR-confirmed SARS-CoV-2 infection or an uninfected control (not recorded which).

CDR3 protein: CASSRMGLNTEAFF. The CDR3 DNA sequence: TGTGCCAGCAGCCGAATGGGCTTGAACACTGAAGCTTTCTTT. The rearrangement joins TRBV7-9 to TRBJ1-1; no definite D call. The CDR3 runs 14 residues. CDR1 is SEHNR, CDR2 FQNEAQ, per germline (reference sequence). V was clipped by 5 bases and J by 0 bases, with 10 bases between them. The complete variable domain, with remaining parts taken from reference TRBV7-9 and TRBJ1-1, reads DTGVSQNPRHKITKRGQNVTFRCDPISEHNRLYWYRQTLGQGPEFLTYFQNEAQLEKSRLLSDRFSAERPKGSFSTLEIQRTEQGDSAMYLCASSRMGLNTEAFFGQGTRLTVV.

This clonotype came up many times. This rearrangement joins TRBV20-1 to TRBJ2-2; 8 nucleotides line up with TRBD2. Germline V gene lookup returns CDR1 DFQATT and CDR2 SNEGSKA (reference sequence). V trimming: 2 bases; J trimming: 1 base; junction bases outside the gene matches: 3. The CDR3 runs 15 residues. DNA of the CDR3: TGCAGTGCTAGACCCGGGACTAGGAACACCGGGGAGCTGTTTTTT. Its protein product is CSARPGTRNTGELFF.

This rearrangement joins TRBV5-1 to TRBJ1-6, with D perhaps TRBD1 (6 bases). Germline V gene sequence: CDR1 SGHRS, CDR2 YFSETQ. V was pared by 3 bases and J by 5 bases, with 12 bases between. CDR3 length: 15 amino acids. The DNA for the CDR3 is TGCGCCAGCAGCTCGACAGGCCCCAATAATTCACCCCTCCACTTT. This sequence encodes CASSSTGPNNSPLHF.

The chain uses TRBV20-1 and TRBJ1-2; no firm D call. V lost 0 bases and J 4 bases, leaving 12 bases between the germline ends. Germline assignment: CDR1 DFQATT and CDR2 SNEGSKA (reference sequence). The CDR3 runs 14 residues. CDR3: CSARDPDKGYGYTF. DNA for the CDR3: TGCAGTGCTAGAGATCCAGACAAGGGCTATGGCTACACCTTC.

There are a few counts of this clonotype. CDR3 residues: CATLSTGNTIYF. DNA for the CDR3: TGTGCCACCCTTAGTACCGGAAACACCATATATTTT. This chain connects TRBV10-3 to TRBJ1-3, with D unresolved. The CDR3 has 12 residues. Looked up from germline, CDR1 is ENHRY and CDR2 is SYGVKD. Trimming shortened V by 10 bases and J by 4 bases, and 11 bases separated the two germline ends.

This clonotype was picked up many times. V gene TRBV27 combines with J gene TRBJ2-7; TRBD2 might be the D (5 bases). The germline V gene encodes CDR1 MNHEY and CDR2 SMNVEV (reference sequence). V lost 0 bases and J lost 0, with 12 bases in between. This CDR3 is built from 16 residues. In nucleotides, the CDR3 is TGTGCCAGCAGTTTATCTCGGGGAACCTTCTCCTACGAGCAGTACTTC. Protein product: CASSLSRGTFSYEQYF.

This chain links TRBV4-3 with TRBJ2-3; 12 nucleotides align to TRBD2. CDR1 is LGHNA, CDR2 YSLEER, per germline. Trimming at V came to 0 bases and at J to 2 bases, leaving 12 bases not matched to a gene. This CDR3 region has 20 residues. CDR3 residues: CASSQDVGLAGGYDTDTQYF. The CDR3 region has the DNA TGCGCCAGCAGCCAAGATGTCGGGCTAGCGGGAGGGTACGACACAGATACGCAGTATTTT.

This clonotype has a count of ten or more. This sequence joins TRBV7-2 and TRBJ1-3; D not certain. The V end lost 1 base, the J end lost 0 bases, and 13 bases lay between the germline ends. CDR1 and CDR2 from the germline V gene are SGHTA and FQGNSA. The CDR3 is 17 residues long. CDR3 amino acids: CASSLVGSQYSGNTIYF. The CDR3 nucleotides are TGTGCCAGCAGCTTAGTCGGTTCACAGTACTCTGGAAACACCATATATTTT.